Listed below are T cell receptor beta chains from one sample, sequenced in a study of T cells in Graves' hyperthyroidism and ophthalmopathy. MiXCR was run by TCRdb on the multiplex PCR reads, yielding one entry per CDR3 protein. This table holds around 350,000 distinct CDR3 sequences, about a fifth found once. Sequencing input: blood. Source of these receptors: a woman aged 18 to 35 with Graves' hyperthyroidism. The CDR3 runs from the conserved cysteine through the conserved F or W. D genes are given only for firm matches. Clone sizes are given selectively: once, few, many, or a class where the clone is expanded.

V gene,J gene,clone size,D gene,CDR3 protein,CDR3 DNA
TRBV20-1,TRBJ1-5,few,.,CSAPFEGIGQPQHF,TGCAGTGCCCCCTTCGAGGGGATTGGGCAGCCCCAGCATTTT
TRBV10-3,TRBJ2-7,.,TRBD2,CATDWGLAGYEQYF,TGTGCCACCGACTGGGGACTAGCGGGATACGAGCAGTACTTC
TRBV3-1,TRBJ2-6,few,.,CASSFGPVGANVLTF,TGTGCCAGCAGCTTCGGCCCGGTTGGGGCCAACGTCCTGACTTTC
TRBV27,TRBJ1-6,many,.,CASTTGITGYSPLHF,TGTGCCAGCACCACAGGGATAACGGGTTATTCACCCCTCCACTTT
TRBV6-1,TRBJ2-7,many,TRBD2,CASRGLALYAAGEQYF,TGTGCCAGCAGAGGACTAGCCCTTTACGCCGCGGGGGAGCAGTACTTC
TRBV6-5,TRBJ1-5,many,.,CASSFRDSNQPQHF,TGTGCCAGCAGTTTCCGGGATAGCAATCAGCCCCAGCATTTT
TRBV28,TRBJ1-5,many,.,CASTSGPHPQHF,TGTGCCAGCACCTCCGGGCCCCATCCCCAGCATTTT
TRBV20-1,TRBJ2-7,few,.,CSARKTGGLSYEQYF,TGCAGTGCCAGAAAAACGGGGGGCCTCTCCTACGAGCAGTACTTC
TRBV2,TRBJ2-2,.,.,CASTPGTPLNTGELFF,TGTGCCAGCACCCCCGGGACTCCATTGAACACCGGGGAGCTGTTTTTT
TRBV19,TRBJ1-1,many,TRBD1,CASSRAGTAMNTEAFF,TGTGCCAGTAGTAGAGCCGGGACAGCCATGAACACTGAAGCTTTCTTT
TRBV27,TRBJ1-2,many,.,CASSRTQNYGYTF,TGTGCCAGCAGCAGGACGCAAAACTATGGCTACACCTTC
TRBV27,TRBJ1-1,many,.,CASSVGGTNTEAFF,TGTGCCAGCAGTGTGGGGGGAACGAACACTGAAGCTTTCTTT
TRBV5-1,TRBJ1-2,.,.,CASSLAARGYGYTF,TGCGCCAGCAGCTTGGCCGCCAGGGGCTATGGCTACACCTTC
TRBV12-3/TRBV12-4,TRBJ1-3,many,.,CATGRGESSGNTIYF,TGTGCCACCGGGAGGGGGGAAAGCTCTGGAAACACCATATATTTT
TRBV18,TRBJ1-2,.,.,CASSPPDFNNYGYTF,TGTGCCAGCTCACCGCCGGATTTCAATAACTATGGCTACACCTTC
TRBV4-1,TRBJ1-5,many,TRBD1,CASKKTGVGDQPQHF,TGCGCCAGCAAGAAAACAGGGGTGGGCGATCAGCCCCAGCATTTT
TRBV20-1,TRBJ2-4,.,TRBD2,CSSTSGGPGGIKYF,TGCAGTAGCACTAGCGGGGGACCCGGGGGCATTAAGTACTTC
TRBV28,TRBJ1-6,many,.,CASMSGQGKSSYNSPLHF,TGTGCCAGCATGTCGGGGCAGGGAAAAAGCTCCTATAATTCACCCCTCCACTTT
TRBV5-1,TRBJ2-5,many,.,CASSLNSYRETQYF,TGCGCCAGCAGCTTGAACAGCTACCGAGAGACCCAGTACTTC
TRBV30,TRBJ2-7,.,TRBD1,CAWGSGTATYEQYF,TGTGCCTGGGGCTCCGGGACAGCGACCTACGAGCAGTACTTC
TRBV6-1,TRBJ1-2,many,.,CASSEGRRTRYGHTF,TGTGCCAGCAGTGAAGGTCGACGCACCCGATATGGCCACACCTTC
TRBV9,TRBJ1-5,.,.,CASSAWGTPNQPQHF,TGTGCCAGCAGCGCCTGGGGTACACCAAATCAGCCCCAGCATTTT
TRBV7-9,TRBJ2-7,few,.,CASSAVTYEQYF,TGTGCCAGCAGCGCGGTAACCTACGAGCAGTACTTC
TRBV29-1,TRBJ2-7,many,.,CSPRTGREQYF,TGCAGCCCCCGGACTGGGAGGGAGCAGTACTTC
TRBV11-2,TRBJ2-7,many,.,CASSLGPNTVYEQYF,TGTGCCAGCAGCTTAGGGCCTAACACCGTCTACGAGCAGTACTTC
TRBV11-2,TRBJ1-2,many,.,CASSLYVGDYGYTF,TGTGCCAGCAGCTTATATGTGGGCGACTATGGCTACACCTTC
TRBV27,TRBJ1-5,many,.,CATQGKLAQPQHF,TGTGCCACCCAGGGTAAACTCGCTCAGCCCCAGCATTTT
TRBV7-2,TRBJ2-5,.,.,CASSLVQVLQETQYF,TGTGCCAGCAGCTTAGTTCAGGTTTTACAAGAGACCCAGTACTTC
TRBV12-3/TRBV12-4,TRBJ1-1,.,.,CASSLRGTPRNTEAFF,TGTGCCAGCAGTCTCCGGGGGACACCCAGAAACACTGAAGCTTTCTTT
TRBV20-1,TRBJ1-1,many,.,CSARDLQYTEAFF,TGCAGTGCTAGAGATCTACAGTACACTGAAGCTTTCTTT
TRBV5-1,TRBJ1-1,.,TRBD1,CASSFHDRWDRNTEAFF,TGCGCCAGCAGCTTTCACGACCGATGGGACAGAAACACTGAAGCTTTCTTT
TRBV2,TRBJ1-1,many,.,CASSVQGEGTEAFF,TGTGCCAGCTCCGTACAGGGTGAGGGCACTGAAGCTTTCTTT
TRBV10-1,TRBJ2-5,many,TRBD2,CASSDPSGGLLLETQYF,TGCGCCAGCAGTGATCCTAGCGGGGGCCTCCTCCTTGAGACCCAGTACTTC
TRBV4-1,TRBJ1-2,.,.,CASSQVVGAAPTF,TGCGCCAGCAGCCAAGTGGTCGGGGCAGCACCCACCTTC